The 6 T cell receptor beta chains listed next were all sequenced from one sample in a study of regulatory T cells in long-lasting Graves disease. Time point described: persistent/refractory GD, antithyroid drugs over 5 years with positive TRAb. Generation of the TCR library employed RNA extracted from PBMCs. The TCR beta library used iRepertoire HTBI primers with Arm-PCR amplification of CDR3. In TCRdb, the multiplex PCR reads were re-called with MiXCR into one record per CDR3 protein. The sample yields about 400,000 distinct CDR3 sequences, 20% to 25% seen once. The sample was peripheral blood mononuclear cells (PBMCs), taken when the disease was refractory, from a patient treated with antithyroid drugs. These receptors all come from a female donor with Graves disease.

As regards this clonotype: Given a much more abundant clone one base away, this may be a read error. The V gene is TRBV7-8, the J gene TRBJ2-6; tentative D call: TRBD1 (5 bases). Germline CDR1 is SGHVS and CDR2 is FQNEAQ. The CDR3 totals 16 residues. The CDR3 sequence: CASSQKQGSGANVPTF. Written as DNA, the CDR3 is TGTGCCAGCAGCCAGAAGCAGGGTTCTGGGGCCAACGTCCCGACTTTC.

This clonotype was seen ten or more times. The rearrangement uses TRBV7-9 and TRBJ1-1; D not certain. V gave up 3 bases and J gave up 4 bases, with 15 bases separating them. The CDR3 is made up of 15 amino acids. Looked up from germline, CDR1 is SEHNR and CDR2 is FQNEAQ (reference sequence). The CDR3 coding sequence is TGTGCCAGCAGCTTCGGTAACAGCCCGCGCACTGAAGCTTTCTTT. The encoded protein is CASSFGNSPRTEAFF.

The chain has TRBV19 and TRBJ2-2; D gene uncertain. Germline CDR1 is LNHDA and CDR2 is SQIVND (reference sequence). The CDR3 extends over 17 amino acids. Trimming took 4 bases from V and 1 from J, leaving 16 bases between them. The CDR3, as DNA: TGTGCCAGTAGTAGGAGCTTGGGATTTGGGAACACCGGGGAGCTGTTTTTT. It specifies CASSRSLGFGNTGELFF. Full variable domain (outside the CDR3, taken from reference TRBV19 and TRBJ2-2): DGGITQSPKYLFRKEGQNVTLSCEQNLNHDAMYWYRQDPGQGLRLIYYSQIVNDFQKGDIAEGYSVSREKKESFPLTVTSAQKNPTAFYLCASSRSLGFGNTGELFFGEGSRLTVL.

This clonotype was counted many times. The chain employs TRBV6-5 and TRBJ2-6, with D unclear. The V end lost 2 bases, the J end lost 2 bases, and 7 bases lay between the germline ends. Germline CDR1 is MNHEY and CDR2 is SVGAGI. This CDR3 comprises 15 residues. As DNA, the CDR3 is TGTGCCAGCAGTTACACTGGGGCTGGGGCCAACGTCCTGACTTTC. Translating gives CASSYTGAGANVLTF.

This chain connects TRBV20-1 to TRBJ2-7; possible D gene TRBD1, 5 bases. The germline gives CDR1 DFQATT, CDR2 SNEGSKA (reference sequence). The CDR3 covers 15 residues. V was shortened by 0 bases and J by 0 bases, with 12 bases between the two germline ends. CDR3 region: CSARDPDSSSYEQYF. CDR3 bases: TGCAGTGCTAGAGATCCCGACAGCAGCTCCTACGAGCAGTACTTC.

This clonotype was recorded many times. The chain carries TRBV20-1 and TRBJ2-7, with D possibly being TRBD2 (6 bases). Trimming stripped 3 bases from V and 3 bases from J, with 18 bases between. The CDR3 has 15 residues. Germline CDR1 is DFQATT and CDR2 is SNEGSKA (reference sequence). As DNA, the CDR3 is TGCAGTGCTAGGGGCCGTATAGCGGAATTCTACGAGCAGTACTTC. Translating it yields CSARGRIAEFYEQYF.